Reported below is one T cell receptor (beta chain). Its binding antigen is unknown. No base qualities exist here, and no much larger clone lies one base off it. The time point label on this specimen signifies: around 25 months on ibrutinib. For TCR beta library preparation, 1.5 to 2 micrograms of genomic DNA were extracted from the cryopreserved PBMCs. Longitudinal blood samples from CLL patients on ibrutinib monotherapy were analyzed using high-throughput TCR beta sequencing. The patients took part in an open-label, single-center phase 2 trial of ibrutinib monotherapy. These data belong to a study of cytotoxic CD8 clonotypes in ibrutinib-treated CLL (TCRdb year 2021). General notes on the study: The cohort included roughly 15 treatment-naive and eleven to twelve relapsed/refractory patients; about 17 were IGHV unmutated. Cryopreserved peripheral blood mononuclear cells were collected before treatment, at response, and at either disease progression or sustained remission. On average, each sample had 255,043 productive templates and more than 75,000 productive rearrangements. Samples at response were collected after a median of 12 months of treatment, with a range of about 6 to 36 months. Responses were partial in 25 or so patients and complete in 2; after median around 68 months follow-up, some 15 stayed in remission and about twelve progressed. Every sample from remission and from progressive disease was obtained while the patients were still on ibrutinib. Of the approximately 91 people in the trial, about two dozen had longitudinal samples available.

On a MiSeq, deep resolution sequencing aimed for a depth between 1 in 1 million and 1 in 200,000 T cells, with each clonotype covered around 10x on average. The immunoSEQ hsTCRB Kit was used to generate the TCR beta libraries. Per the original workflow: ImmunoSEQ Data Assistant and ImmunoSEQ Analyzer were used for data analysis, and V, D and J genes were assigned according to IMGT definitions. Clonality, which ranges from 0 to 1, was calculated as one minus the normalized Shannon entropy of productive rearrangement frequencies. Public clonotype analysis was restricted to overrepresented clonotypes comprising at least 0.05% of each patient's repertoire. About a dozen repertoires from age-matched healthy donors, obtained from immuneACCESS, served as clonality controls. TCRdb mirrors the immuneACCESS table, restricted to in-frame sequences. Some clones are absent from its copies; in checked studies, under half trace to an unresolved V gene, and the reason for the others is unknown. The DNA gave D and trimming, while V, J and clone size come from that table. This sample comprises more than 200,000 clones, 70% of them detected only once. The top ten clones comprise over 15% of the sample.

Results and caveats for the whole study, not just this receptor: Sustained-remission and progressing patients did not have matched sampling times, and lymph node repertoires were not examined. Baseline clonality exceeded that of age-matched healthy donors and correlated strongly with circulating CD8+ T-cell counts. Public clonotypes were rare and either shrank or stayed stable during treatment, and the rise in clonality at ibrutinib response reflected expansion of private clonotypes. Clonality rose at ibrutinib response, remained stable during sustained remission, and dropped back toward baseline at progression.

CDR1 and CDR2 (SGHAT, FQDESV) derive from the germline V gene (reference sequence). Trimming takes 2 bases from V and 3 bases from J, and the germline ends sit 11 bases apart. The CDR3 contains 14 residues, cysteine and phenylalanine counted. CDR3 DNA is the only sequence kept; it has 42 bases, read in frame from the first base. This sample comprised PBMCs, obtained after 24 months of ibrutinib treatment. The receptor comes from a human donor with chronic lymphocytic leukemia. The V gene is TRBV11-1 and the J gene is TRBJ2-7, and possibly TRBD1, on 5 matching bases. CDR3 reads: CASSLSGPYYEQYF. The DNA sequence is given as TGTGCCAGCAGCTTATCAGGGCCCTACTACGAGCAGTACTTC.